Below are 20 T cell receptor beta chains sequenced from a single sample in a study of T-cell memory formation after mild COVID-19. TCRdb recomputed calls from the 5' RACE reads with MiXCR, one row per CDR3 protein. The repertoire holds around 420,000 distinct CDR3 sequences, with 20% to 25% as singletons. Sequenced: PBMCs or a T cell subset sorted from them (not recorded which). The source is an adult woman who had mild COVID-19 (a few samples of this study predate the infection). Cell type and time point are not known.

This chain joins TRBV5-5 and TRBJ1-2; no firm D call. The CDR3 has 15 residues. Germline values: CDR1 SGHKS, CDR2 YYEKEE (reference sequence). The germline V and J ends were trimmed by 0 bases and 5 bases, with 14 bases remaining between them. The CDR3 DNA sequence: TGTGCCAGCAGCTTGGTCGTTGGGGTTCGGTATGGCTACACCTTC. Translating it yields CASSLVVGVRYGYTF.

This clonotype showed up just a few times. The rearrangement joins TRBV2 to TRBJ2-3, with 8 nucleotides matching TRBD1. Per the germline V gene, CDR1 is SNHLY and CDR2 is FYNNEI. The junction had 8 bases not matched to a gene; V was cut back by 6 bases and J by 6 bases. The CDR3 loop spans 14 amino acids. CDR3 sequence (DNA): TGTGCCAGCAGGAGGACAGGGACCAGCGATACGCAGTATTTT. Its translation: CASRRTGTSDTQYF. Supplemented by reference TRBV2 and TRBJ2-3, the full variable domain reads EPEVTQTPSHQVTQMGQEVILRCVPISNHLYFYWYRQILGQKVEFLVSFYNNEISEKSEIFDDQFSVERPDGSNFTLKIRSTKLEDSAMYFCASRRTGTSDTQYFGPGTRLTVL.

The genes are TRBV3-1 and TRBJ2-2; D is ambiguous. The CDR3 spans 14 residues. CDR1 and CDR2 (germline): LGHDT, YNNKEL (reference sequence). V was trimmed by 2 bases and J by 2 bases, leaving 6 bases between them. The CDR3 loop reads CASSQLLNTGELFF. The CDR3 nucleotides read TGTGCCAGCAGCCAACTTCTAAACACCGGGGAGCTGTTTTTT.

The chain recombines TRBV5-1 with TRBJ2-1; D tentatively fits TRBD1 or TRBD2 (5 bases each). CDR3 length: 14 residues. The V gene's germline CDR1 is SGHRS and CDR2 YFSETQ. V lost 1 base and J 9 bases, leaving 14 bases between the germline ends. The CDR3 DNA sequence: TGCGCCAGCAGCTTGAGGGACCTCAACGGTGAGCAGTTCTTC. Protein sequence: CASSLRDLNGEQFF. The variable domain in full, with the rest retrieved from reference TRBV5-1 and TRBJ2-1, is KAGVTQTPRYLIKTRGQQVTLSCSPISGHRSVSWYQQTPGQGLQFLFEYFSETQRNKGNFPGRFSGRQFSNSRSEMNVSTLELGDSALYLCASSLRDLNGEQFFGPGTRLTVL.

The chain is built from TRBV9 and TRBJ2-1; the match to TRBD2 covers 7 bases. V dropped 0 bases and J dropped 10; count of bases not matched to a gene: 10. Germline assignment: CDR1 SGDLS and CDR2 YYNGEE. There are 15 residues in the CDR3. The CDR3 nucleotides read TGTGCCAGCAGCGTAGAGCCTAGCGGCCCTTTAGAGCAGTTCTTC. This gives the protein CASSVEPSGPLEQFF.

The J gene is TRBJ2-3, the V gene TRBV7-6; 7 bases are shared with TRBD2. V trimming: 2 bases; J trimming: 6 bases; junction bases outside the gene matches: 8. Germline assignment: CDR1 SGHVS and CDR2 FNYEAQ. This CDR3 region has 15 residues. The CDR3: CASSLYSGLGDTQYF. The CDR3 DNA reads as TGTGCCAGCAGCTTATATAGCGGGTTGGGGGATACGCAGTATTTT.

This clonotype has only a few counts. This sequence joins TRBV7-2 and TRBJ2-7; the match to TRBD1 covers 7 bases. Trimming cost V 4 bases and J 2 bases; bases outside gene matches: 5. From germline, CDR1 is SGHTA and CDR2 FQGNSA. This CDR3 has 14 residues. DNA for the CDR3: TGTGCCAGCAGCTCCGGACAGGTAGCCTACGAGCAGTACTTC. This sequence encodes CASSSGQVAYEQYF.

In its sample, this clonotype was seen once. This chain uses TRBV6-1 with TRBJ1-3; the match to TRBD1 covers 8 bases. CDR1 and CDR2 (germline): MNHNS, SASEGT. The CDR3 length is 15 residues. V trimming: 4 bases; J trimming: 2 bases; junction bases outside the gene matches: 4. The CDR3 is CASSVPQGAGNTIYF. The CDR3 DNA is TGTGCCAGCAGTGTCCCACAGGGGGCTGGAAACACCATATATTTT.

The chain has TRBV20-1 and TRBJ2-1; D call uncertain. V was pared by 6 bases and J by 12 bases, with 21 bases between. This CDR3 is 13 amino acids long. The germline CDR1 and CDR2 sequences are DFQATT and SNEGSKA (reference sequence). In DNA, the CDR3 is TGCAGTGCCCAAGGCGCAGGTAGAACGGGGCAGTTCTTC. Protein: CSAQGAGRTGQFF.

The chain has TRBV5-4 and TRBJ2-1; possibly TRBD2 for D (5 bases). The CDR3 extends over 13 amino acids. V was pared by 2 bases and J by 8 bases, with 11 bases between. From germline, CDR1 is SGHNT and CDR2 YYREEE (reference sequence). The CDR3 sequence: CASSLPSADEQFF. As DNA, the CDR3 is TGTGCCAGCAGCTTACCTTCAGCGGATGAGCAGTTCTTC.

The rearrangement links TRBV20-1 to TRBJ2-4; no clear D gene. The CDR3 has 16 amino acids. V was cut by 1 base and J by 0 bases, with 13 bases left in between. CDR1 DFQATT and CDR2 SNEGSKA come from the germline V gene (reference sequence). CDR3 region: CSARVIRTLAKNIQYF. CDR3 bases: TGCAGTGCTAGAGTAATCCGGACGTTAGCCAAAAACATTCAGTACTTC.

This clonotype was observed a few times. The rearrangement uses TRBV7-3 and TRBJ2-5; TRBD2 aligns across 9 bases. The V and J ends lost 3 bases and 5 bases, in that order; junction bases with no gene match: 7. Germline V gene data show CDR1 as SGHTA and CDR2 as FQGTGA. The CDR3 consists of 15 residues. CDR3 sequence (DNA): TGTGCCAGCAGCTTTAGCGGGGGATGGGGGGAGACCCAGTACTTC. Protein sequence: CASSFSGGWGETQYF.

The chain couples TRBV15 to TRBJ1-1; D perhaps matches TRBD1 (6 bases). CDR3 length: 14 amino acids. Germline CDR1 reads LNHNV; CDR2 reads YYDKDF (reference sequence). V lost 1 base to trimming and J lost 6 bases, with 12 bases between them. CDR3 coding DNA: TGTGCCACCAGCAGAGGTCCAGGGGCCCCTGAAGCTTTCTTT. It codes for CATSRGPGAPEAFF.

Notes on this clonotype: One end of the junction fails to match germline, which may point to a read error. This chain joins TRBV18 and TRBJ1-2; perhaps TRBD1 as D (6 bases). The CDR3 is 14 residues long. Germline CDR1 and CDR2: KGHSH and LQKENI. CDR3 nucleotides: TGTGCCAGCTCACCGGGACAAGGAGGCTATCGCTACACCTTC. Protein: CASSPGQGGYRYTF. Full variable domain (outside the CDR3, taken from reference TRBV18 and TRBJ1-2): NAGVMQNPRHLVRRRGQEARLRCSPMKGHSHVYWYRQLPEEGLKFMVYLQKENIIDESGMPKERFSAEFPKEGPSILRIQQVVRGDSAAYFCASSPGQGGYRYTFGSGTRLTVV.

The chain joins TRBV25-1 to TRBJ2-3; 10 bases line up with TRBD2. The CDR3 length is 15 residues. CDR1 and CDR2 from the germline V gene are MGHDK and SYGVNS. V lost 8 bases and J lost 1; bases outside the gene matches: 6. The CDR3 is CASGTSASRTDTQYF. DNA for the CDR3: TGTGCCAGCGGGACTAGCGCATCCCGCACAGATACGCAGTATTTT.

In this sample, this clonotype turned up once. The CDR3 loop is CASSHRVREQFF. CDR3 DNA: TGTGCCAGCAGCCACAGGGTTCGCGAGCAGTTCTTC. The chain joins TRBV12-3 or TRBV12-4 to TRBJ2-1, with TRBD1 as a possible D gene (6 bases). The CDR3 runs to 12 residues. Trimming took 6 bases from V and 10 from J, leaving 13 bases between them.

The J gene is TRBJ2-1, the V gene TRBV6-6; TRBD1 agrees at 8 bases. With 0 bases clipped from V and 0 bases from J, the junction kept 10 bases outside the gene matches. Looked up from germline, CDR1 is MNHNY and CDR2 is SVGAGI (reference sequence). CDR3 length: 19 amino acids. The CDR3 region has the DNA TGTGCCAGCAGTTACTCATCAGGGGGCACTAGGAGCTCCTACAATGAGCAGTTCTTC. Amino acid sequence: CASSYSSGGTRSSYNEQFF.

This chain joins TRBV7-9 and TRBJ2-1; 10 positions agree with TRBD2. CDR1 is SEHNR and CDR2 is FQNEAQ in the germline V gene (reference sequence). CDR3 length: 18 residues. Trimming at V came to 3 bases and at J to 0 bases, leaving 8 bases not matched to a gene. The CDR3 spells CASSFSGRAPSSYNEQFF. The DNA for the CDR3 is TGTGCCAGCAGCTTCAGCGGGAGGGCCCCCAGCTCCTACAATGAGCAGTTCTTC.

In its sample, this clonotype was seen a few times. The rearrangement joins TRBV19 to TRBJ2-7, with D unclear. Germline V lookup: CDR1 LNHDA, CDR2 SQIVND (reference sequence). CDR3 length equals 14 residues. The V end lost 1 base, the J end lost 6 bases, and 13 bases lay between the germline ends. The CDR3: CASSIVQQAGEQYF. The CDR3, as DNA: TGTGCCAGTAGTATAGTTCAGCAGGCCGGCGAGCAGTACTTC.

The chain uses TRBV13 and TRBJ2-7; 7 positions match TRBD2. Looked up from germline, CDR1 is PRHDT and CDR2 is FYEKMQ (reference sequence). The V segment lost 5 bases and the J segment 0 bases; nucleotides outside the gene matches: 4. There are 14 residues in the CDR3. CDR3 nucleotides: TGTGCCAGCAGCCCAGCGGGAAGCTCCTACGAGCAGTACTTC. It yields the protein CASSPAGSSYEQYF.